Following are 3 T cell receptor beta chains from one sample sequenced in a study of identical twins. Using its own MiXCR run on the 5' RACE reads, TCRdb lists one record per CDR3 protein. Among 400,000 or so distinct CDR3 sequences listed, around 9.7% were seen once. Sequenced material: naive T cells sorted from blood. All receptors come from a woman in her fifties or sixties in good health.

This clonotype was seen a few times. V is TRBV27 and J is TRBJ2-1, with a possible D match to TRBD2 (7 bases). The CDR3 extends over 18 amino acids. Germline V gene data show CDR1 as MNHEY and CDR2 as SMNVEV (reference sequence). With 2 bases removed from V and 4 bases from J, the gap between germline ends came to 21 bases. CDR3 sequence: CASSLMTPLRGGYNEQFF. The CDR3 DNA is TGTGCCAGCAGTTTAATGACTCCGCTGAGGGGGGGTTACAATGAGCAGTTCTTC.

This clonotype was recorded at least ten times. V gene TRBV5-1 combines with J gene TRBJ2-2; 7 bases map to TRBD1. Germline V gene data show CDR1 as SGHRS and CDR2 as YFSETQ. With V trimmed by 7 bases and J by 4 bases, 16 bases remained unmatched. The CDR3 contains 17 residues. CDR3 DNA sequence: TGCGCCAGCCGTAGATCGGGACAGTCAGATTCCACCGGGGAGCTGTTTTTT. It translates to CASRRSGQSDSTGELFF. The full variable domain, in which reference TRBV5-1 and TRBJ2-2 provide the parts outside the CDR3, is KAGVTQTPRYLIKTRGQQVTLSCSPISGHRSVSWYQQTPGQGLQFLFEYFSETQRNKGNFPGRFSGRQFSNSRSEMNVSTLELGDSALYLCASRRSGQSDSTGELFFGEGSRLTVL.

This clonotype was recorded at least ten times. The chain joins TRBV24-1 to TRBJ2-7; perhaps TRBD1 as D (6 bases). Per germline, CDR1 KGHDR and CDR2 SFDVKD. Trimming left V 8 bases short and J 1 base short, with 8 bases between. This CDR3 is 12 amino acids long. CDR3 nucleotide sequence: TGTGCCACCATTGGACAGTCCTACGAGCAGTACTTC. Translation gives CATIGQSYEQYF.